A single sample is the source of the 28 T cell receptor beta chains below, sequenced in a study of blood T cell repertoires in COVID-19. This table comes from immunoSEQ multiplex PCR, and its TCRdb copy is limited to in-frame clones, with some not included. Counted here are about 670,000 clones, about nine tenths occurring once; the ten biggest clones make up about 0.24%. Sample: peripheral blood. The receptors stem from a woman under 30 with acute or convalescent COVID-19.

The chain couples TRBV10-3 to TRBJ1-4; the D is unclear. Germline V lookup: CDR1 ENHRY, CDR2 SYGVKD. This CDR3 comprises 17 residues. V shed 3 bases and J shed 8 bases, with 22 bases lying between them. In nucleotides, the CDR3 is TGTGCCATCAGTGACCCTCTGGGTCACAGCTACGAGGAAAAACTGTTTTTT. Amino acid sequence: CAISDPLGHSYEEKLFF.

V is TRBV29-1 and J is TRBJ2-1, with D maybe TRBD1 (5 bases). Germline V gene data show CDR1 as SQVTM and CDR2 as ANQGSEA. The CDR3 contains 13 residues. V shed 0 bases and J shed 9 bases, with 12 bases lying between them. CDR3 region: CSVEDTAQGEQFF. The CDR3 DNA reads TGCAGCGTTGAAGATACCGCTCAGGGTGAGCAGTTCTTC.

This chain connects TRBV29-1 to TRBJ2-3; D is possibly TRBD1 (6 bases). The CDR3 extends over 13 amino acids. V lost 6 bases to trimming and J lost 6 bases, with 16 bases between them. The V gene's germline CDR1 is SQVTM and CDR2 ANQGSEA. The CDR3 sequence: CSVRRDIGDTQYF. The DNA of the CDR3 is TGCAGCGTCCGCCGGGACATTGGTGATACGCAGTATTTT.

The genes are TRBV5-1 and TRBJ2-2; TRBD1 agrees at 7 bases. V lost 0 bases and J lost 1; bases outside the gene matches: 0. The CDR3 extends over 15 amino acids. Germline V lookup: CDR1 SGHRS, CDR2 YFSETQ. The CDR3 is CASSLGDRNTGELFF. As DNA, the CDR3 is TGCGCCAGCAGCTTGGGGGACAGGAACACCGGGGAGCTGTTTTTT.

A remark on this clone: Other DNA sequences in this specimen translate into the identical CDR3. The CDR3 nucleotides are TGTGCCAGCAGCGCCACAGGGAACACTGAAGCTTTCTTT. Translating gives CASSATGNTEAFF. V usage is TRBV9 and J usage is TRBJ1-1, with D possibly matching TRBD1 (5 bases). The CDR3 runs 13 residues. The V end was cut by 3 bases, the J end by 1 base, with 7 bases between. Germline CDR1 and CDR2: SGDLS and YYNGEE.

This clone was seen just once. The J gene is TRBJ1-1, the V gene TRBV19; 8 nucleotides match TRBD1. Unmatched junction bases numbered 12, after V lost 6 bases and J lost 0 bases. This CDR3 is built from 17 residues. CDR1 LNHDA and CDR2 SQIVND come from the germline V gene (reference sequence). CDR3 loop: CASRNKGQGSLNTEAFF. The CDR3 nucleotides are TGTGCCAGTAGGAACAAAGGACAGGGTAGCCTGAACACTGAAGCTTTCTTT.

About this clone itself: Distinct nucleotide sequences in the sample also encode this CDR3. The V call is TRBV4-1, the J call TRBJ2-7; 11 nucleotides line up with TRBD2. This CDR3 contains 15 residues. Germline V gene lookup returns CDR1 MGHRA and CDR2 YSYEKL. V was clipped by 1 base and J by 4 bases; unmatched bases: 3. Here the CDR3 reads CASSQGLAGSYEQYF. CDR3 sequence (DNA): TGCGCCAGCAGCCAAGGACTAGCGGGGTCTTACGAGCAGTACTTC.

The gene calls are TRBV6-5 and TRBJ1-2; TRBD1 might be the D (6 bases). Germline CDR1 MNHEY, CDR2 SVGAGI. V shed 8 bases and J shed 5 bases, with 21 bases lying between them. The CDR3 loop spans 15 amino acids. The CDR3 DNA reads as TGTGCCAGCGGCGGACCAGACAGGTTGGGGTATGGCTACACCTTC. It is translated as CASGGPDRLGYGYTF.

DNA of the CDR3: TGTGCCACCAGCAGAGATAACCGGGGGCAAGAGACCCAGTACTTC. As protein: CATSRDNRGQETQYF. The chain recombines TRBV15 with TRBJ2-5; tentatively, D is TRBD2 (6 bases). The CDR3 totals 15 residues. The germline V gene has CDR1 LNHNV and CDR2 YYDKDF (reference sequence). V lost 0 bases and J lost 2, with 10 bases in between. Full variable domain (rest looked up from reference TRBV15 and TRBJ2-5): DAMVIQNPRYQVTQFGKPVTLSCSQTLNHNVMYWYQQKSSQAPKLLFHYYDKDFNNEADTPDNFQSRRPNTSFCFLDIRSPGLGDTAMYLCATSRDNRGQETQYFGPGTRLLVL.

This chain links TRBV19 with TRBJ2-7; 9 nucleotides agree with TRBD1. Trimming cost V 6 bases and J 2 bases; bases outside gene matches: 5. The length of the CDR3 is 14 residues. Per germline, CDR1 LNHDA and CDR2 SQIVND (reference sequence). CDR3 sequence reads: CASSQGTGPYEQYF. In nucleotides, the CDR3 is TGTGCCAGTAGCCAAGGGACAGGGCCCTACGAGCAGTACTTC.

In DNA, the CDR3 is TGTGCCAGCTCACCACCGGCAGGGCGCGAAAACATTCAGTACTTC. It yields the protein CASSPPAGRENIQYF. J is TRBJ2-4 and V is TRBV18; tentative D call: TRBD1 (5 bases). This CDR3 has 15 residues. The germline V and J ends were trimmed by 0 bases and 5 bases, with 11 bases remaining between them. Germline V gene sequence: CDR1 KGHSH, CDR2 LQKENI.

The V call is TRBV2, the J call TRBJ2-7, with D hard to call. The CDR3 is 12 residues long. V lost 2 bases, J lost 2 bases, and 4 bases lay in between. From germline, CDR1 is SNHLY and CDR2 FYNNEI. The CDR3 DNA reads TGTGCCAGCAGTGAACAGACCTACGAGCAGTACTTC. It translates to CASSEQTYEQYF.

Regarding this clone: Other DNA sequences in the sample encode the same CDR3. The chain links TRBV9 to TRBJ1-1; perhaps TRBD1 as D (6 bases). This CDR3 is built from 14 residues. The ends were cut back, 4 bases at V and 0 bases at J, with 10 bases in the middle. Germline lookup yields CDR1 SGDLS and CDR2 YYNGEE. This chain's CDR3 is CASSPGQLNTEAFF. The CDR3, as DNA: TGTGCCAGCAGCCCGGGACAATTGAACACTGAAGCTTTCTTT.

This sequence joins TRBV28 and TRBJ1-1; tentatively, D is TRBD1 (5 bases). The CDR3 extends over 12 amino acids. Trimming left V 1 base short and J 8 bases short, with 8 bases between. CDR1 and CDR2 from the germline V gene are MDHEN and SYDVKM. The CDR3: CASSLSSGEAFF. In DNA, the CDR3 is TGTGCCAGCAGTTTATCGTCAGGGGAAGCTTTCTTT. Using reference TRBV28 and TRBJ1-1 for the parts outside the CDR3, the full variable domain is DVKVTQSSRYLVKRTGEKVFLECVQDMDHENMFWYRQDPGLGLRLIYFSYDVKMKEKGDIPEGYSVSREKKERFSLILESASTNQTSMYLCASSLSSGEAFFGQGTRLTVV.

The chain has TRBV15 and TRBJ2-7; D might be TRBD1 (6 bases). The length of the CDR3 is 12 residues. Trimming shortened V by 8 bases and J by 2 bases, and 10 bases separated the two germline ends. CDR1 is LNHNV, CDR2 YYDKDF, per germline (reference sequence). The CDR3 nucleotides read TGTGCCACCGGGGACAAAACCTACGAGCAGTACTTC. Amino acids: CATGDKTYEQYF.

The genes are TRBV19 and TRBJ1-5; 7 bases align to TRBD1. The CDR3 is made up of 15 amino acids. J lost 1 base, V lost 7 bases, and 7 bases had no gene match. Germline CDR1 LNHDA, CDR2 SQIVND (reference sequence). Here the CDR3 reads CASTRAGGSNQPQHF. In DNA form, the CDR3 reads TGTGCCAGTACTCGGGCAGGGGGAAGCAATCAGCCCCAGCATTTT.

This sequence joins TRBV19 and TRBJ1-2; D is unresolved. The CDR3 sequence is 13 residues long. The V gene's germline CDR1 is LNHDA and CDR2 SQIVND (reference sequence). Trimming left V 1 base short and J 5 bases short, with 8 bases between. The CDR3 DNA follows: TGTGCCAGTAGTATAGGGACTACTTATGGCTACACCTTC. This codes for CASSIGTTYGYTF.

In this sample, this clone turned up once. This chain links TRBV14 with TRBJ1-2, with D maybe TRBD1 (5 bases). Trimming cost V 4 bases and J 0 bases, with 12 bases left between them. This CDR3 has 15 residues. Germline V gene lookup returns CDR1 SGHDN and CDR2 FVKESK. CDR3 nucleotide sequence: TGTGCCAGCAGCCCAGGAGGGGTTCCTAACTATGGCTACACCTTC. It is translated as CASSPGGVPNYGYTF.

The genes are TRBV27 and TRBJ1-2, with a possible D match to TRBD1 (5 bases). CDR3 size: 13 residues. Germline CDR1 MNHEY, CDR2 SMNVEV (reference sequence). Trimming removed 2 bases at V and 6 bases at J, with 10 bases between. The CDR3, as DNA: TGTGCCAGCAGTTTAGGGCCAGGGAATGGCTACACCTTC. Translating it yields CASSLGPGNGYTF.

The rearrangement joins TRBV24-1 to TRBJ1-2; D gene ambiguous. CDR3 length equals 12 residues. The V end lost 5 bases, the J end lost 8 bases, and 11 bases lay between the germline ends. From germline, CDR1 is KGHDR and CDR2 SFDVKD. CDR3 nucleotide sequence: TGTGCCACCAGTGGAGGGTCCTTCGGCTACACCTTC. It yields the protein CATSGGSFGYTF.

The CDR3 sequence is CASSYPPTGSYNEQFF. Written as DNA, the CDR3 is TGTGCCAGCAGTTACCCCCCTACAGGTTCCTACAATGAGCAGTTCTTC. V gene TRBV6-6 combines with J gene TRBJ2-1; TRBD1 might be the D (5 bases). V was pared by 2 bases and J by 1 base, with 12 bases between. Germline V gene lookup returns CDR1 MNHNY and CDR2 SVGAGI (reference sequence). This CDR3 is built from 16 residues.

The chain joins TRBV3-1 (or the pseudogene TRBV3-2) to TRBJ1-1, with D uncertain. CDR1 and CDR2 (germline): LGHDT, YNNKEL (reference sequence). The CDR3 is made up of 15 amino acids. V dropped 1 base and J dropped 4 bases, with 13 bases sitting between them. The CDR3: CASSQVGTEATEAFF. As DNA, the CDR3 is TGTGCCAGCAGCCAAGTGGGCACAGAAGCCACTGAAGCTTTCTTT.

The J gene is TRBJ1-2, the V gene TRBV6-6; 10 bases fit TRBD1. V was clipped by 6 bases and J by 5 bases; unmatched bases: 3. Germline CDR1 reads MNHNY; CDR2 reads SVGAGI (reference sequence). The CDR3 is 13 residues long. The CDR3 reads CASSPDRGYGYTF. In DNA, the CDR3 is TGTGCCAGCAGCCCGGACAGGGGGTATGGCTACACCTTC.

The chain links TRBV7-7 to TRBJ2-3, with 10 bases aligning to TRBD2. CDR3 length: 19 amino acids. Germline-derived CDR1 and CDR2 are SSHAT and FNYEAQ (reference sequence). Trimming removed 5 bases from V and 6 bases from J; junction bases left unmatched: 20. This CDR3 reads CASSPVARAGGPGWDTQYF. The CDR3 DNA sequence: TGTGCCAGCAGCCCGGTTGCCCGAGCGGGGGGGCCGGGGTGGGATACGCAGTATTTT.

CDR3 coding DNA: TGTGCCAGCACCAAGGGGGGGTCGGTCACTGAAGCTTTCTTT. Protein product: CASTKGGSVTEAFF. This sequence joins TRBV21-1 and TRBJ1-1. TRBV21-1 is a pseudogene segment. The CDR3 sequence is 14 residues long.

V usage is TRBV7-2 and J usage is TRBJ2-2; 7 bases fit TRBD1. CDR1 is SGHTA, CDR2 FQGNSA, per germline. V shed 4 bases, J shed 4 bases, and the junction held 3 bases outside the gene matches. The CDR3 sequence is 14 residues long. CDR3 sequence: CASSWDRATGELFF. DNA of the CDR3: TGTGCCAGCAGCTGGGACAGAGCCACCGGGGAGCTGTTTTTT.

This sequence joins TRBV19 and TRBJ1-1, with unresolved D. This CDR3 spans 16 amino acids. Germline V gene data show CDR1 as LNHDA and CDR2 as SQIVND (reference sequence). The ends were cut back, 1 base at V and 0 bases at J, with 12 bases in the middle. CDR3 in amino acids: CASSIGGTKMNTEAFF. The DNA for the CDR3 is TGTGCCAGTAGTATAGGTGGCACTAAAATGAACACTGAAGCTTTCTTT. Combining the CDR3 with reference TRBV19 and TRBJ1-1 gives the whole variable domain DGGITQSPKYLFRKEGQNVTLSCEQNLNHDAMYWYRQDPGQGLRLIYYSQIVNDFQKGDIAEGYSVSREKKESFPLTVTSAQKNPTAFYLCASSIGGTKMNTEAFFGQGTRLTVV.

The V and J genes are TRBV7-2 and TRBJ2-2; possibly TRBD1 for D (6 bases). The V and J ends lost 4 bases and 4 bases respectively, with 16 bases between them. This CDR3 spans 16 amino acids. The V gene's germline CDR1 is SGHTA and CDR2 FQGNSA. The CDR3 sequence is CASSSGQRKSTGELFF. In DNA, the CDR3 is TGTGCCAGCAGCTCCGGACAGAGAAAAAGCACCGGGGAGCTGTTTTTT. The whole variable domain, remainder taken from reference TRBV7-2 and TRBJ2-2, is GAGVSQSPSNKVTEKGKDVELRCDPISGHTALYWYRQSLGQGLEFLIYFQGNSAPDKSGLPSDRFSAERTGGSVSTLTIQRTQQEDSAVYLCASSSGQRKSTGELFFGEGSRLTVL.